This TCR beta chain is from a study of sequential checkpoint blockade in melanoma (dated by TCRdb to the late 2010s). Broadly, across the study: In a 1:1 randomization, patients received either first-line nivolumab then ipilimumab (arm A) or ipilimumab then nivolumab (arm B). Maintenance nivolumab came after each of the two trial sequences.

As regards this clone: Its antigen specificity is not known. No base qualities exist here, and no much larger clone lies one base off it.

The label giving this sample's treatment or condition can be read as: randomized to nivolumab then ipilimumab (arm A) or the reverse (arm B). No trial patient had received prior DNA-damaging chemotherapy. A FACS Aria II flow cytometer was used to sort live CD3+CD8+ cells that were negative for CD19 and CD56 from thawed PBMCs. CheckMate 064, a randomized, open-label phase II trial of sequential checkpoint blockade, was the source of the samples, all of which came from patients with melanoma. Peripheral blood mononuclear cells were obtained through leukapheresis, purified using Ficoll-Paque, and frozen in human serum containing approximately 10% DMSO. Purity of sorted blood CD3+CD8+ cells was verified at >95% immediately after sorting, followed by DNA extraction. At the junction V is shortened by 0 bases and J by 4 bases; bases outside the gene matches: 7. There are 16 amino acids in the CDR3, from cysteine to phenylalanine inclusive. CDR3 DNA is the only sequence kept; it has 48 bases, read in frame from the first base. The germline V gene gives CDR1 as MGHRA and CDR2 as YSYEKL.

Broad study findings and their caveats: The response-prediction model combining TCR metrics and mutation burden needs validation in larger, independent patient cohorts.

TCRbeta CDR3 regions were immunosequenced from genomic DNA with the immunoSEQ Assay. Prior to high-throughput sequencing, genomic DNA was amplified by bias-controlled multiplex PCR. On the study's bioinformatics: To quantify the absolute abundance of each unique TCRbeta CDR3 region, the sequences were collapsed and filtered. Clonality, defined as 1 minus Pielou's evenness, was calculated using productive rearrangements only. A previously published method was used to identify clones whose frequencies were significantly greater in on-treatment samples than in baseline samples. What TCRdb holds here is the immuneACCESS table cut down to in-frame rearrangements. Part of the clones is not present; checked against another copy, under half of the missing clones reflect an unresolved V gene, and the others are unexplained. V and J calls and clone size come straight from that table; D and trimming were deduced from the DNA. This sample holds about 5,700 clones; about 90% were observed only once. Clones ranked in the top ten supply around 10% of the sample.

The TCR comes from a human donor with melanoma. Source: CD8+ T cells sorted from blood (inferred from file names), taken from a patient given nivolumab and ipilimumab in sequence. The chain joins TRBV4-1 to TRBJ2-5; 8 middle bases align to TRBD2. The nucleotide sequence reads TGCGCCAGCAGCCAAGATCCCGGGAGGGGGTCAGAGACCCAGTACTTC. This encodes CASSQDPGRGSETQYF.